These 12 T cell receptor beta chains were all obtained from the same sample, sequenced in a study of Ad26.COV2.S vaccination and SARS-CoV-2 variants listed by TCRdb under 2021. Reading the label with the study, this specimen's treatment or condition is: approximately 18 received Ad26.COV2.S at low or high dose, single or two shots; roughly 5 received placebo; per-sample allocation not given. For vaccine and placebo recipients, repertoires were sequenced using samples collected on day 63 after the first injection. The library was produced with the immunoSEQ multiplex PCR assay. As stored in TCRdb, this immuneACCESS dataset retains in-frame rearrangements with V and J assigned. A fraction of the clones does not appear; measured against another copy, unresolved V genes explain less than half of the discrepancy, and the remainder lacks a known reason. The sample yields around 250,000 clones; around 88% were counted once. The leading ten clones occupy roughly 3% of the sample.

Specimen: peripheral blood, collected in a trial of Ad26.COV2.S vaccine versus placebo. The receptor source for this set is a person between 18 and 65 years old who received the Ad26.COV2.S COVID-19 vaccine or a placebo.

This chain links TRBV30 with TRBJ2-3; 8 bases agree with TRBD2. This CDR3 is 14 amino acids long. V lost 6 bases to trimming and J lost 2 bases; unmatched junction nucleotides: 7. CDR1 and CDR2 (germline): GTSNPN, SVGIG (reference sequence). CDR3 bases: TGTGCCTGTACCGCGGGGGGTTACACAGATACGCAGTATTTT. This translates into CACTAGGYTDTQYF.

V and J are TRBV7-8 and TRBJ2-1; a weak D match, TRBD2 (6 bases). V was cut by 6 bases and J by 5 bases, with 17 bases left in between. Germline V CDR1 and CDR2: SGHVS, FQNEAQ. The CDR3 consists of 15 residues. CDR3 DNA sequence: TGTGCCAGCAGGTTGCGGGGAGGCTTCGACAATGAGCAGTTCTTC. It yields the protein CASRLRGGFDNEQFF.

This chain joins TRBV25-1 and TRBJ2-7, with 7 positions matching TRBD2. V was clipped by 1 base and J by 8 bases; unmatched bases: 11. Germline CDR1 is MGHDK and CDR2 is SYGVNS. The CDR3 sequence is 15 residues long. The CDR3: CASSESFWEGWKQYF. CDR3 bases: TGTGCCAGCAGTGAATCTTTTTGGGAGGGGTGGAAGCAGTACTTC.

The chain links TRBV5-1 to TRBJ1-3, with 8 nucleotides matching TRBD1. Germline V gene lookup returns CDR1 SGHRS and CDR2 YFSETQ. V lost 0 bases to trimming and J lost 4 bases; unmatched junction nucleotides: 6. CDR3 size: 16 residues. CDR3 protein: CASSLGSRTGGNTIYF. The CDR3 DNA reads TGCGCCAGCAGCTTGGGGAGCCGGACAGGGGGAAACACCATATATTTT.

This clone has a handful of counts. The V and J genes are TRBV9 and TRBJ1-2, with D tentatively TRBD1 (5 bases). V lost 0 bases and J lost 8, with 11 bases in between. CDR3 length equals 13 residues. Germline V gives CDR1 SGDLS, CDR2 YYNGEE. CDR3 DNA sequence: TGTGCCAGCAGCGTAGAAGGGGTTGGAGGCTACACCTTC. Amino acid sequence: CASSVEGVGGYTF.

The chain uses TRBV7-3 and TRBJ1-6; TRBD1 matches at 8 bases. CDR1 and CDR2 from the germline V gene are SGHTA and FQGTGA. This CDR3 comprises 14 residues. J gave up 10 bases and V 2 bases, and 4 bases lay outside the gene matches. In nucleotides, the CDR3 is TGTGCCAGCAGCTTAGCGACAGGGGTCTCACCCCTCCACTTT. Translating gives CASSLATGVSPLHF.

The genes are TRBV7-9 and TRBJ2-3; tentatively, D is TRBD2 (5 bases). The CDR3 extends over 15 amino acids. Trimming shortened V by 5 bases and J by 3 bases, and 15 bases separated the two germline ends. CDR1 and CDR2 (germline): SEHNR, FQNEAQ (reference sequence). Here the CDR3 reads CASSLERVRTDTQYF. The CDR3 nucleotides are TGTGCCAGCAGCCTCGAGAGGGTACGGACAGATACGCAGTATTTT.

This rearrangement joins TRBV7-9 to TRBJ2-6; D gene unclear. CDR3 size: 15 residues. Trimming removed 2 bases from V and 2 bases from J, with 7 bases in between. The germline V gene has CDR1 SEHNR and CDR2 FQNEAQ (reference sequence). This chain's CDR3 is CASSLMLAGANVLTF. CDR3 DNA sequence: TGTGCCAGCAGCTTAATGTTAGCTGGGGCCAACGTCCTGACTTTC.

The chain is built from TRBV18 and TRBJ2-7, with D perhaps assigned TRBD1 or TRBD2 (5 bases each). Per germline, CDR1 KGHSH and CDR2 LQKENI. Trimming took 3 bases from V and 5 from J, leaving 20 bases between them. The CDR3 length is 16 residues. CDR3 amino acids: CASSPRSLGREHEQYV. The DNA of the CDR3 is TGTGCCAGCTCACCGCGCTCCTTGGGACGCGAGCACGAGCAGTACGTC.

V and J are TRBV7-8 and TRBJ1-2; 7 bases align to TRBD1. Unmatched junction bases numbered 3, after V lost 1 base and J lost 7 bases. The CDR3 covers 13 residues. Germline V lookup: CDR1 SGHVS, CDR2 FQNEAQ. The CDR3 region has the DNA TGTGCCAGCAGCTTAGGAGGGGGCGGTGGCTACACCTTC. Protein product: CASSLGGGGGYTF.

This chain's CDR3 is CASSSGTSRVMQYF. The DNA for the CDR3 is TGTGCCAGCAGCTCCGGGACTAGTCGTGTAATGCAGTACTTC. This sequence joins TRBV6-5 and TRBJ2-7; 8 bases align to TRBD2. Losses at the gene ends were 6 bases for V and 9 bases for J; bases not matched to a gene: 13. Germline V CDR1 and CDR2: MNHEY, SVGAGI. The CDR3 extends over 14 amino acids.

The rearrangement links TRBV6-5 to TRBJ2-1, with TRBD1 matching 8 bases. CDR3 length equals 15 residues. Germline CDR1 is MNHEY and CDR2 is SVGAGI. V trimming: 6 bases; J trimming: 1 base; junction bases outside the gene matches: 5. The CDR3 spells CASRVDRASYNEQFF. Written as DNA, the CDR3 is TGTGCCAGCAGAGTGGACAGGGCTTCCTACAATGAGCAGTTCTTC.